Below, 7 T cell receptor beta chains from the same sample are listed, as sequenced in a study of blood T cell repertoires in COVID-19. Assay used: immunoSEQ multiplex PCR; TCRdb lists only in-frame clones, some missing. Found here are hundreds of thousands of clones, roughly 90% of them singletons; the top ten hold 3%. The specimen was PBMCs or T cells enriched from blood (not recorded which). These receptors all come from a woman aged 25 to 39 who had recovered from COVID-19.

This rearrangement joins TRBV19 to TRBJ1-5, with TRBD1 identical over 8 bases. The J segment lost 5 bases and the V segment lost 10 bases, leaving 10 bases of the junction unmatched. The germline V gene has CDR1 LNHDA and CDR2 SQIVND (reference sequence). This CDR3 has 14 amino acids. The CDR3 bases are TGTGCCACCGATGGACAGGGAGTCGATCAGCCCCAGCATTTT. Translated: CATDGQGVDQPQHF.

The V call is TRBV24-1, the J call TRBJ2-1; the match to TRBD1 covers 8 bases. This CDR3 has 14 residues. Germline V gene lookup returns CDR1 KGHDR and CDR2 SFDVKD. The V segment lost 9 bases and the J segment 4 bases; nucleotides outside the gene matches: 7. The CDR3 DNA sequence: TGTGCCACCGCCCCGAGACAGGGGTACAATGAGCAGTTCTTC. Amino acids: CATAPRQGYNEQFF.

The chain recombines TRBV2 with TRBJ2-7; a weak D match, TRBD1 (6 bases). V was cut by 3 bases and J by 0 bases, with 15 bases left in between. The CDR3 sequence is 16 residues long. Germline V gene sequence: CDR1 SNHLY, CDR2 FYNNEI. The CDR3 is CASSDPYRESSYEQYF. The CDR3 DNA sequence: TGTGCCAGCAGTGACCCCTACAGGGAATCCTCCTACGAGCAGTACTTC.

About this clone itself: The junction and the germline gene differ at one end; a read error may be behind it. The rearrangement joins TRBV4-2 to TRBJ1-3; 8 bases agree with TRBD1. This CDR3 contains 13 residues. The germline gives CDR1 LGHNA, CDR2 YNFKEQ. Here the CDR3 reads CASSQEGDRGRHF. CDR3 DNA: TGTGCCAGCAGCCAAGAGGGCGACAGGGGCAGGCATTTT.

V gene TRBV19 combines with J gene TRBJ1-2; D unresolved. Trimming removed 6 bases from V and 3 bases from J, with 14 bases in between. Germline values: CDR1 LNHDA, CDR2 SQIVND (reference sequence). The CDR3 has 14 amino acids. CDR3 nucleotide sequence: TGTGCCAGTAGGCCCCCAGAGGGCGACTATGGCTACACCTTC. Translation gives CASRPPEGDYGYTF.

The rearrangement uses TRBV29-1 and TRBJ2-1, with TRBD2 matching 9 bases. V was pared by 6 bases and J by 4 bases, with 7 bases of the junction left unmatched. The CDR3 has 14 amino acids. CDR1 is SQVTM, CDR2 ANQGSEA, per germline. In DNA, the CDR3 is TGCAGCGTCCCAGCGGGAGGTGGTTACAATGAGCAGTTCTTC. As protein: CSVPAGGGYNEQFF.

The chain uses TRBV10-2 and TRBJ1-2; possible D gene TRBD1, 5 bases. Germline V gives CDR1 WSHSY, CDR2 SAAADI. V was clipped by 2 bases and J by 0 bases, with 13 bases between them. The CDR3 is made up of 16 amino acids. CDR3 sequence (DNA): TGCGCCAGCAGTGAGGGGGGGGGTTCCGCTAACTATGGCTACACCTTC. Its protein product is CASSEGGGSANYGYTF.